The TCR beta chain described here comes from a study of CD8 T cells in Susac syndrome. Study-level results: The TCR sequencing and HLA analysis in the study involved a relatively small number of individuals, as the study acknowledged.

A word on this clonotype: Its antigen is not identified.

Sequencing of TCR beta was performed on blood CD8+ T cells and on blood CD4+ T cells. Negative isolation yielded CD8+ and CD4+ T cells; FACS enriched TEMRA cells. A quantity of roughly 0.5 to 1 ug RNA underwent reverse transcription using random hexamers. Amplification of TCR beta CDR3 used immunoSEQ multiplex PCR across 54 Vbeta and 13 Jbeta. MiXCR, applied by TCRdb to the immunoSEQ multiplex PCR reads, yields one record per CDR3 protein. This table has 150,000 to 250,000 distinct CDR3 sequences, 90% to 95% appearing once. The source is a human donor with multiple sclerosis. Input material: CD4+ T cells from PBMCs.

The CDR3 is CASSLRLAGGSEQYF. The CDR3 DNA sequence: TGTGCCAGCAGTTTACGGCTAGCGGGAGGGAGCGAGCAGTACTTC. The rearrangement uses TRBV27 and TRBJ2-7, with 12 bases fitting TRBD2. The CDR3 has 15 amino acids. Germline CDR1 MNHEY, CDR2 SMNVEV (reference sequence). Trimming at V came to 2 bases and at J to 6 bases, leaving 5 bases not matched to a gene.